A selection of T cell receptor beta chains follows, all from one sample in a study of T cells in localized non-small cell lung cancer. Assay used: immunoSEQ multiplex PCR; TCRdb lists only in-frame clones, some missing. The table has 75,000 to 80,000 clones, around 84% seen once. The specimen was peripheral blood, collected before any cancer treatment. These receptor sequences come from a female donor older than 55 with stage I lung adenocarcinoma. Each CDR3 is given with its conserved first and last residue. D genes are given only for firm matches. Clone size is given for some rows only: seen once, a few or many times, or a class if the clone is expanded.

d_call	clone_size	v_call	j_call	cdr3_aa	cdr3_nt
NA	NA	TRBV5-1	TRBJ1-2	CASSLDRVPYGYTF	TGCGCCAGCAGCTTGGACAGGGTTCCATATGGCTACACCTTC
NA	NA	TRBV2	TRBJ1-2	CASSEATANNYGYTF	TGTGCCAGCAGTGAAGCAACAGCAAATAACTATGGCTACACCTTC
NA	NA	TRBV28	TRBJ1-1	CASSFFGTLMNTEAFF	TGTGCCAGCAGTTTTTTCGGGACTTTAATGAACACTGAAGCTTTCTTT
NA	few	TRBV10-3	TRBJ1-4	CAISEDRGREKLFF	TGTGCCATCAGTGAGGATCGGGGGAGGGAAAAACTGTTTTTT
TRBD1	once	TRBV5-1	TRBJ1-2	CASSLVTGDYGYTF	TGCGCCAGCAGCTTGGTGACAGGGGACTATGGCTACACCTTC
TRBD1	NA	TRBV5-4	TRBJ2-5	CASSSPARQGDETQYF	TGTGCCAGCAGCTCGCCTGCACGACAGGGCGATGAGACCCAGTACTTC
NA	NA	TRBV5-6	TRBJ1-2	CASSGLLSNYGYTF	TGTGCCAGCAGCGGATTACTCTCTAACTATGGCTACACCTTC
TRBD1	once	TRBV30	TRBJ1-5	CAWSRPGQVVNQPQHF	TGTGCCTGGAGTAGACCGGGACAGGTCGTCAATCAGCCCCAGCATTTT
TRBD1	NA	TRBV7-2	TRBJ2-7	CASSLGQGGEQYF	TGTGCCAGCAGCTTGGGACAGGGGGGCGAGCAGTACTTC
TRBD1	NA	TRBV5-1	TRBJ2-2	CASSRQGTSNTGELFF	TGCGCCAGCAGCAGACAGGGGACCTCGAACACCGGGGAGCTGTTTTTT
NA	NA	TRBV5-1	TRBJ2-3	CASRGSGGSVRDTQYF	TGCGCCAGCAGAGGTTCGGGGGGCTCGGTAAGAGATACGCAGTATTTT
NA	few	TRBV2	TRBJ1-6	CASSDRASYNSPLHF	TGTGCCAGCAGTGACAGGGCCTCCTATAATTCACCCCTCCACTTT
TRBD1	NA	TRBV19	TRBJ1-1	CASSPGQGRKGNTEAFF	TGTGCCAGTAGTCCGGGACAGGGGAGAAAGGGAAACACTGAAGCTTTCTTT
NA	NA	TRBV7-3	TRBJ2-3	CASSRAGERSDTQYF	TGTGCCAGCAGCCGGGCCGGGGAGAGATCAGATACGCAGTATTTT
NA	few	TRBV11-1	TRBJ2-2	CASSLQGFTGELFF	TGTGCCAGCAGCTTACAGGGGTTTACCGGGGAGCTGTTTTTT
NA	once	TRBV9	TRBJ1-1	CASSVMGNMNTEAFF	TGTGCCAGCAGCGTAATGGGTAACATGAACACTGAAGCTTTCTTT
TRBD2	NA	TRBV28	TRBJ2-5	CASSSGASGHKLQETQYF	TGTGCCAGCAGTTCCGGGGCTAGCGGGCATAAACTCCAAGAGACCCAGTACTTC
NA	NA	TRBV19	TRBJ2-1	CASSSFGTSNEQFF	TGTGCCAGTAGTTCTTTTGGGACCAGCAATGAGCAGTTCTTC
TRBD2	NA	TRBV11-3	TRBJ2-1	CASSGGATSGGEQFF	TGTGCCAGCAGCGGGGGCGCGACTAGCGGGGGAGAGCAGTTCTTC
NA	NA	TRBV28	TRBJ1-5	CASSPDSFNQPQHF	TGTGCCAGCAGTCCGGACAGTTTCAATCAGCCCCAGCATTTT
NA	NA	TRBV19	TRBJ2-1	CASSYLGNEQFF	TGTGCCAGTAGCTACCTTGGCAATGAGCAGTTCTTC
NA	NA	TRBV9	TRBJ2-3	CASSREWTTDTQYF	TGTGCCAGCAGCAGGGAGTGGACCACAGATACGCAGTATTTT
TRBD2	NA	TRBV28	TRBJ2-1	CASSRTSANNEQFF	TGTGCCAGCAGTCGGACTAGCGCCAACAATGAGCAGTTCTTC
TRBD1	NA	TRBV19	TRBJ1-4	CASSTGTGGYEKLFF	TGTGCCAGTAGTACAGGGACAGGGGGCTATGAAAAACTGTTTTTT
TRBD2	NA	TRBV6-5	TRBJ2-7	CASSPSGQTYEQYF	TGTGCCAGCAGTCCTAGCGGGCAAACTTACGAGCAGTACTTC